The count of the clone carrying this TCR beta chain is one. Its target is unknown. Method: immunoSEQ multiplex PCR; TCRdb's copy keeps in-frame clones and lacks some. The repertoire holds around 98,000 clones, roughly 85% seen once, with more than 3% in the top ten. The ends lost 5 bases at V and 9 bases at J; junction bases unmatched: 8. Germline V gives CDR1 MDHEN, CDR2 SYDVKM. The CDR3 contains 16 residues. This sample was included in a study of cytomegalovirus exposure and HLA in healthy donors. For the study at large: Both the roughly 120 validation repertoires and the approximately 700 first-cohort repertoires used the same platform, as reported by a later analysis. Study results and limitations: Listed as cytomegalovirus-associated were roughly 180 TCR beta chains. Clusters of TCRs from the first cohort tended to co-occur in the roughly 120 validation repertoires (as a later analysis found).

From the roughly 110-subject validation cohort, which was separate from the approximately 670-subject first cohort, the donors were drawn. The source of this sequence is a woman between 25 and 40 years old in good health and CMV-seronegative. The source material was PBMCs. The J gene is TRBJ2-1, the V gene TRBV28; 15 bases match TRBD2. CDR3 sequence reads: CASSLVTGLAGGEQFF. The CDR3 DNA reads as TGTGCCAGCAGTCTCGTAACGGGACTAGCGGGAGGTGAGCAGTTCTTC.